This T cell receptor (beta chain) was observed in a study of T cells in localized non-small cell lung cancer (dated by TCRdb to between 2020 and 2021). Concerning the study at large: The study examined T cell repertoires in approximately 240 patients with early-stage NSCLC and compared tumors with uninvolved tumor-adjacent lungs. The mean age of the NSCLC patients was about 62 years, with about 120 men and 95 to 110 women. The cohort comprised under 250 treatment-naïve NSCLC patients with resected, localized lung tumors. The paper's findings and limits, for the study overall: Longer overall survival was associated with higher T cell density in blood, whereas shorter survival was associated with higher clonality in adjacent lung. Because of the exploratory design, TCR variables were selected using unadjusted p-values without false-discovery rate correction. Because multi-region tumor sequencing was not performed, intratumor heterogeneity could not be ruled out. A median of around 57 of the top 100 tumor clones were detected in paired uninvolved adjacent lung, and around 30 of these tumor clones were also found among the top 100 clones of the paired uninvolved adjacent lung. Uninvolved tumor-adjacent lung showed the highest T cell clonality, higher than tumor, which suggests more focused antigenic responses in the uninvolved tumor-adjacent lung.

Counted from cysteine to phenylalanine, this CDR3 has 12 amino acids. Only CDR3 DNA is held: 36 bases, read in frame from base 1. CDR1 and CDR2, per the germline V gene, are SNHLY and FYNNEI. V and J are truncated by 8 bases and 5 bases respectively, leaving an intervening sequence of 12 bases. The immunoSEQ Assay was used to sequence TCR beta CDR3 regions from DNA. As for how the authors treated the data: T cell density was computed as TCR beta template counts normalized to usable DNA estimated by amplifying housekeeping genes. The preseqR package was used to estimate richness by extrapolating to 400,000 templates for PBMC samples and to 120,000 templates for tissue samples. Clonality was calculated as one minus Pielou's evenness. Tissue-enriched TCRs were identified through differential abundance testing performed on productive amino-acid clonotypes, with a minimum total count of 5 and an alpha of 0.1. The Jaccard Index and the Morisita Overlap Index were used to measure how much the repertoires overlapped between compartments. GLIPH clustered TCR beta CDR3s with public tetramer-defined viral CDR3s; viral motifs required at least three viral sequences plus V-gene enrichment. TCRdb stores this immuneACCESS table with in-frame sequences only. Part of the clones is absent; in the studies checked, under half of the shortfall reflects unresolved V genes, and no reason is known for the rest. Clonal size and the V and J genes are those of that table, whereas D and trimming came from the DNA. Present in this sample are roughly 35,000 clones, approximately 90% of which were seen just once. Jointly, the top ten make up 2% to 2.5% of the sample.

With regard to this clone: Its antigen remains undetermined. The sample holds no much larger clone one base away, and base qualities are not on file.

At diagnosis, tumor, uninvolved tumor-adjacent lung and peripheral blood were collected and then preserved as a mix of FFPE and fresh-frozen material. Blood samples were analyzed as peripheral blood mononuclear cells for TCR repertoire profiling. This TCR was recovered from a female donor older than 55 with stage I lung adenocarcinoma. This chain is built from TRBV2 and TRBJ1-2; TRBD1 might be the D gene, on 6 matching bases. The source was peripheral blood, collected before any cancer treatment. The CDR3 sequence is CASGGADYGYTF. The sequenced DNA is TGTGCCAGCGGGGGGGCGGATTATGGCTACACCTTC.